This paragraph reports one T cell receptor beta chain. Its matching antigen is unknown. The J segment lost 3 bases and the V segment lost 3 bases, leaving 5 bases of the junction unmatched. Germline lookup yields CDR1 MNHEY and CDR2 SMNVEV (reference sequence). CDR3 size: 15 residues. This record comes from a study of Ad26.COV2.S vaccination and SARS-CoV-2 variants. Overall study: Of the COV1001 trial arms, the Ad26.COV2.S arm included the donor. Overall study results and limits: Reportedly, after vaccination the spike-specific CD8+ and CD4+ T cell responses displayed substantial breadth.

Indicated treatment: roughly 20 received Ad26.COV2.S at low or high dose, single or two shots; 5 received placebo; per-sample allocation not given. Sample collection was performed on day 63 after the first vaccine or placebo injection. Adults aged 18-55 years in Boston included the donor. Wuhan-strain spike was delivered by a replication-incompetent Ad26 vector. Sequencing was performed with immunoSEQ multiplex PCR; in TCRdb, only in-frame clones are kept and a portion is missing. In the table there are 510,000 or so clones, roughly nine tenths of which are singletons. Source: peripheral blood, taken in a trial of Ad26.COV2.S vaccine versus placebo. The TCR was taken from a person aged 18-65 years who received the Ad26.COV2.S COVID-19 vaccine or a placebo. This sequence joins TRBV27 and TRBJ2-7; 10 bases map to TRBD2. The CDR3 DNA is TGTGCCAGCAGTTTGGAGGGACTAGCGTACTACGAGCAGTACTTC. Its protein product is CASSLEGLAYYEQYF.